Listed below are T cell receptor beta chains from one sample, sequenced in a study of blood T cell repertoires in COVID-19. Libraries were prepared by immunoSEQ multiplex PCR; TCRdb keeps only in-frame clonotypes and omits some of them. The sample carries some 230,000 clones, roughly nine tenths recorded once. Sequenced: peripheral blood. These receptors were obtained from a woman between 45 and 60 years old with COVID-19, enrolled during active disease. CDR3s include the opening cysteine and the closing phenylalanine or tryptophan. A D gene is named only where the DNA matches it firmly. Clone sizes are given selectively: once, few, many, or a class where the clone is expanded.

.,TRBD1,TRBV5-4,TRBJ1-2,CASSNHRGPGYGYTF,TGTGCCAGCAGCAACCACAGGGGGCCGGGCTATGGCTACACCTTC
.,TRBD2,TRBV5-4,TRBJ2-5,CASSLVPRGGLETQYF,TGTGCCAGCAGCTTGGTTCCGCGGGGGGGCCTGGAGACCCAGTACTTC
.,TRBD1,TRBV5-6,TRBJ2-3,CASSLDRGNTQYF,TGTGCCAGCAGCTTGGACAGGGGAAATACGCAGTATTTT
.,.,TRBV18,TRBJ2-5,CASSPQQGRETQYF,TGTGCCAGCTCACCACAACAGGGACGAGAGACCCAGTACTTC
.,.,TRBV25-1,TRBJ2-2,CASSGGLTGELFF,TGTGCCAGCAGTGGCGGACTAACCGGGGAGCTGTTTTTT
.,.,TRBV4-1,TRBJ2-5,CASSRTGTYEETQYF,TGCGCCAGCAGCCGCACCGGGACATATGAAGAGACCCAGTACTTC
.,TRBD2,TRBV3-1/TRBV3-2,TRBJ2-1,CASSHALAGGRNEQFF,TGTGCCAGCAGCCACGCTCTAGCGGGGGGGCGAAATGAGCAGTTCTTC
once,.,TRBV6-5,TRBJ2-3,CASSYSNRGDTQYF,TGTGCCAGCAGTTACTCGAATAGGGGAGATACGCAGTATTTT
.,.,TRBV5-4,TRBJ1-6,CASSEPLQPLNSPLHF,TGTGCCAGCAGCGAACCTCTACAGCCACTTAATTCACCCCTCCACTTT
.,.,TRBV28,TRBJ2-7,CAIRDKGRTYEQYF,TGTGCCATCCGGGACAAAGGAAGAACTTACGAGCAGTACTTC
.,.,TRBV6-5,TRBJ1-2,CASSYSGQRVGGYTF,TGTGCCAGCAGTTACTCCGGACAGAGGGTAGGGGGCTACACCTTC
.,.,TRBV9,TRBJ1-6,CASSVEGYGGDSPLHF,TGTGCCAGCAGCGTAGAGGGGTACGGGGGGGATTCACCCCTCCACTTT
.,.,TRBV4-1,TRBJ2-3,CASSQDGGGSSPDTQYF,TGCGCCAGCAGCCAAGATGGGGGGGGCAGTTCTCCAGATACGCAGTATTTT
.,.,TRBV21-1,TRBJ2-7,CASRSARTTYEQYF,TGTGCCAGCAGATCTGCCAGGACTACCTACGAGCAGTACTTC
.,TRBD1,TRBV3-1/TRBV3-2,TRBJ1-2,CASSQVTGQGVLGYTF,TGTGCCAGCAGCCAAGTAACCGGACAGGGGGTATTAGGCTACACCTTC
.,.,TRBV11-2,TRBJ1-2,CASSLGLPEANYGYTF,TGTGCCAGCAGCCTTGGGCTCCCGGAGGCTAACTATGGCTACACCTTC
.,TRBD1,TRBV30,TRBJ1-2,CASTGEGYTF,TGTGCCTCAACAGGGGAGGGCTACACCTTC
.,.,TRBV11-2,TRBJ2-2,CASSPTGTGELFF,TGTGCCAGCAGCCCCACGGGAACCGGGGAGCTGTTTTTT
.,.,TRBV6-5,TRBJ1-6,CASRPFLEGNSPLHF,TGTGCCAGCAGACCCTTTTTAGAGGGTAATTCACCCCTCCACTTT
.,.,TRBV11-3,TRBJ1-3,CASSLDSGGSGNTIYF,TGTGCCAGCAGCTTAGACTCGGGAGGCTCTGGAAACACCATATATTTT
.,TRBD2,TRBV7-6,TRBJ2-3,CASSLAIASGTDTQYF,TGTGCCAGCAGCTTAGCGATAGCTAGCGGAACCGATACGCAGTATTTT
once,.,TRBV2,TRBJ1-1,CANGFGAEAFF,TGTGCCAACGGGTTCGGCGCTGAAGCTTTCTTT
.,.,TRBV9,TRBJ1-3,CASSVYGSGNTIYF,TGTGCCAGCAGCGTATACGGCTCTGGAAACACCATATATTTT
few,.,TRBV2,TRBJ1-5,CASSAGNRQPQHF,TGTGCCAGCAGTGCCGGGAATAGACAGCCCCAGCATTTT
.,.,TRBV28,TRBJ1-1,CASKQLIEAFF,TGTGCCAGCAAGCAATTAATTGAAGCTTTCTTT
.,.,TRBV27,TRBJ1-3,CASSLGLKGDTIYF,TGTGCCAGCAGTTTGGGCCTTAAGGGGGACACCATATATTTT
few,TRBD1,TRBV10-3,TRBJ1-2,CAISESWTGANYGYTF,TGTGCCATCAGTGAGTCGTGGACAGGCGCTAACTATGGCTACACCTTC
.,.,TRBV28,TRBJ1-1,CASSEVTGNTEAFF,TGTGCCAGCAGTGAAGTGACAGGGAACACTGAAGCTTTCTTT
.,TRBD1,TRBV30,TRBJ1-2,CAWSRQGLGYGYTF,TGTGCCTGGAGTCGACAGGGCCTTGGCTATGGCTACACCTTC
.,.,TRBV6-5,TRBJ2-2,CASSYSSGNTGELFF,TGTGCCAGCAGTTACTCATCAGGGAACACCGGGGAGCTGTTTTTT
.,.,TRBV5-1,TRBJ2-1,CASSLAGTSSYNEQFF,TGCGCCAGCAGCTTAGCAGGGACATCATCCTACAATGAGCAGTTCTTC
.,TRBD2,TRBV24-1,TRBJ2-2,CATSDPGLAGTGELFF,TGTGCCACCAGTGACCCTGGACTAGCGGGTACCGGGGAGCTGTTTTTT
.,TRBD1,TRBV4-3,TRBJ1-3,CASSQAGTGVGNTIYF,TGCGCCAGCAGCCAAGCCGGGACAGGGGTTGGAAACACCATATATTTT
few,TRBD1,TRBV14,TRBJ1-6,CASSQMTGRGSPLHF,TGTGCCAGCAGCCAGATGACAGGGAGAGGGTCACCCCTCCACTTT
once,.,TRBV2,TRBJ2-3,CASSEGRFGTDTQYF,TGTGCCAGCAGTGAAGGCAGGTTCGGCACAGATACGCAGTATTTT
.,TRBD1,TRBV29-1,TRBJ1-1,CSVGGQGMTEAFF,TGCAGCGTAGGAGGACAGGGAATGACTGAAGCTTTCTTT
once,.,TRBV4-1,TRBJ1-1,CASSHISLTEVNTEAFF,TGCGCCAGCAGCCATATTTCCTTGACAGAGGTGAACACTGAAGCTTTCTTT
.,.,TRBV6-4,TRBJ2-2,CASSDPGTYTGELFF,TGTGCCAGCAGTGACCCTGGGACTTACACCGGGGAGCTGTTTTTT
.,.,TRBV7-2,TRBJ1-1,CASSVEPTEAFF,TGTGCCAGCAGCGTGGAGCCCACTGAAGCTTTCTTT
.,.,TRBV15,TRBJ1-5,CATSTYRTDSNQPQHF,TGTGCCACCAGCACCTACAGAACTGATAGCAATCAGCCCCAGCATTTT
once,TRBD1,TRBV19,TRBJ1-5,CASSKLTQGGQPQHF,TGTGCCAGTAGCAAATTAACTCAGGGGGGCCAGCCCCAGCATTTT
.,.,TRBV7-3,TRBJ1-1,CASSLTTGSNEAFF,TGTGCCAGCAGCTTAACGACAGGTTCTAATGAAGCTTTCTTT
.,.,TRBV4-1,TRBJ1-1,CASSRFVSGVSTEAFF,TGCGCCAGCAGCCGATTTGTTTCAGGGGTGAGCACTGAAGCTTTCTTT
.,.,TRBV19,TRBJ1-5,CASSLRQINQPQHF,TGTGCCAGTAGTCTAAGACAGATTAATCAGCCCCAGCATTTT
.,.,TRBV11-1,TRBJ2-7,CASSLDARGEQYF,TGTGCCAGCAGCTTAGATGCGAGAGGCGAGCAGTACTTC
once,.,TRBV28,TRBJ2-2,CASSLSRRRELFF,TGTGCCAGCAGTTTATCCAGGAGGAGGGAGCTGTTTTTT
.,TRBD2,TRBV3-1/TRBV3-2,TRBJ2-3,CASSPWGGNTDTQYF,TGTGCCAGCAGCCCCTGGGGGGGGAACACAGATACGCAGTATTTT
.,TRBD2,TRBV9,TRBJ2-7,CASSANPQVAGGTYEQYF,TGTGCCAGCAGCGCGAATCCTCAGGTGGCGGGGGGTACCTACGAGCAGTACTTC
.,TRBD1,TRBV18,TRBJ1-2,CASSPVSGQGGKVGYTF,TGTGCCAGCTCACCAGTATCGGGACAGGGAGGAAAAGTTGGCTACACCTTC
.,.,TRBV19,TRBJ1-4,CASSIGAEKLFF,TGTGCCAGTAGTATAGGGGCTGAAAAACTGTTTTTT
.,.,TRBV2,TRBJ2-2,CASSARSNTGELFF,TGTGCCAGCAGCGCCAGGTCAAACACCGGGGAGCTGTTTTTT
.,.,TRBV12-3/TRBV12-4,TRBJ1-4,CASSPFSNEKLFF,TGTGCCAGCAGTCCCTTCTCTAATGAAAAACTGTTTTTT
.,.,TRBV27,TRBJ1-2,CASSPSSSGARGYTF,TGTGCCAGCAGTCCTTCTTCTTCAGGGGCGCGGGGCTACACCTTC
.,.,TRBV19,TRBJ2-4,CASSMSGSGANIQYF,TGTGCCAGTAGTATGTCTGGATCGGGAGCAAACATTCAGTACTTC
.,.,TRBV19,TRBJ2-3,CASSQTDTQYF,TGTGCCAGTAGCCAAACAGATACGCAGTATTTT